The present T cell receptor beta chain was sequenced within a study of cytomegalovirus exposure and HLA in healthy donors. Germline V lookup: CDR1 GTSNPN, CDR2 SVGIG (reference sequence). This CDR3 contains 16 residues. V was pared by 0 bases and J by 0 bases, with 12 bases between. Some clones are missing from TCRdb's copy, which holds only in-frame ones; the method was immunoSEQ multiplex PCR. This table holds 110,000 to 150,000 clones, about 91% found once. This clone was detected once. Its antigen is currently unknown. The study's findings and limits: In the roughly 130 validation repertoires, a later analysis found that first-cohort TCR clusters tended to co-occur. Rare sequences made up most TCRs, while some public TCRs were found in many donors.

The donors were part of the validation cohort of 120 subjects. That cohort was separate from the first cohort, which comprised 500 to 700 subjects. The sequenced sample consisted of PBMCs. This clonotype originated in a woman aged 18-30 years in good health and CMV-seropositive. The chain has TRBV30 and TRBJ1-3; D is undetermined. CDR3 loop: CAWSVPLGSSGNTIYF. In nucleotides, the CDR3 is TGTGCCTGGAGTGTCCCTTTGGGCAGCTCTGGAAACACCATATATTTT. Using reference TRBV30 and TRBJ1-3 for the parts outside the CDR3, the full variable domain is SQTIHQWPATLVQPVGSPLSLECTVEGTSNPNLYWYRQAAGRGLQLLFYSVGIGQISSEVPQNLSASRPQDRQFILSSKKLLLSDSGFYLCAWSVPLGSSGNTIYFGEGSWLTVV.